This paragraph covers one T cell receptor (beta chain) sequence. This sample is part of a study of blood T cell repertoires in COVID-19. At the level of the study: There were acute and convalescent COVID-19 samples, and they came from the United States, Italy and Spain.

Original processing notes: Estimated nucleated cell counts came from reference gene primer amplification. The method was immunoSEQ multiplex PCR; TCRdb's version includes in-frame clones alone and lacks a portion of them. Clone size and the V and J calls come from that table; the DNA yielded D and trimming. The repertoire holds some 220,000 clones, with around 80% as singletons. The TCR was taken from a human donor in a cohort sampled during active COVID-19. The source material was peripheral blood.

The CDR3 DNA reads as TGTGCCAGTAGTCTCTACAGGGGCGCCAATTCACCCCTCCACTTT. Translating it yields CASSLYRGANSPLHF. The genes are TRBV19 and TRBJ1-6, with TRBD1 identical over 7 bases. Trimming at V came to 5 bases and at J to 7 bases, leaving 8 bases not matched to a gene. CDR1 and CDR2 (germline): LNHDA, SQIVND (reference sequence). The CDR3 covers 15 residues.